The present T cell receptor beta chain was sequenced within a study of blood T cell repertoires in COVID-19. About the study: Acute and convalescent COVID-19 specimens originated in the United States, Italy and Spain.

Repertoires were generated with immunoSEQ multiplex PCR, while TCRdb's copy carries only in-frame clones and drops some. The sample lists about 360,000 clones; more than 65% were seen once. This clone appeared a single time. The sample comprised peripheral blood. The TCR originated in a human donor with acute or convalescent COVID-19. The donor label of this sample is uncertain.

This chain's CDR3 is CASSQDLGGRGIYNEQFF. The CDR3 nucleotides read TGCGCCAGCAGCCAAGATCTAGGAGGGAGAGGGATCTACAATGAGCAGTTCTTC. The rearrangement links TRBV4-1 to TRBJ2-1, with TRBD2 as a possible D gene (6 bases). CDR1 and CDR2 (germline): MGHRA, YSYEKL. This CDR3 is 18 amino acids long. V was pared by 0 bases and J by 3 bases, with 18 bases between.